Reported below is one T cell receptor (beta chain). Its specificity is unknown. Assay used: immunoSEQ multiplex PCR; TCRdb lists only in-frame clones, some missing. The data contain some 2,500 clones, approximately 85% of them singletons. This specimen belongs to a study of neoadjuvant nivolumab and ipilimumab in lung cancer. Findings and limits, study-wide: TCR clonality did not significantly correlate with pathologic tumor regression. Resected tumors had greater TCR richness and clonality than uninvolved lung.

Trimming cost V 4 bases and J 4 bases, with 5 bases left between them. The CDR3 is 12 residues long. Germline-derived CDR1 and CDR2 are MDHEN and SYDVKM. The clonotype originates from an adult with non-small cell lung cancer. The sequenced sample was tumor tissue, obtained before neoadjuvant nivolumab, alone or with ipilimumab. The rearrangement joins TRBV28 to TRBJ1-5; unclear D gene. CDR3 loop: CASSYLNQPQHF. The CDR3, as DNA: TGTGCCAGCAGTTACCTAAATCAGCCCCAGCATTTT. Supplemented by reference TRBV28 and TRBJ1-5, the full variable domain reads DVKVTQSSRYLVKRTGEKVFLECVQDMDHENMFWYRQDPGLGLRLIYFSYDVKMKEKGDIPEGYSVSREKKERFSLILESASTNQTSMYLCASSYLNQPQHFGDGTRLSIL.